Below are 18 T cell receptor beta chains sequenced from a single sample in a study of blood T cell repertoires in COVID-19. Generated by immunoSEQ multiplex PCR, the TCRdb table keeps only in-frame clones and is missing some. This table holds 75,000 to 90,000 clones, approximately 80% found once. Specimen: peripheral blood. The source of these receptors is a woman in her sixties or seventies with acute or convalescent COVID-19.

The rearrangement joins TRBV7-9 to TRBJ2-3; 7 bases are a match to TRBD2. Per the germline V gene, CDR1 is SEHNR and CDR2 is FQNEAQ (reference sequence). There are 14 residues in the CDR3. Germline trimming cut 3 bases from V and 2 bases from J; bases unmatched to any gene: 2. The CDR3 is CASSLRGITDTQYF. As DNA, the CDR3 is TGTGCCAGCAGCTTGCGGGGGATCACAGATACGCAGTATTTT.

The chain joins TRBV24-1 to TRBJ2-7; possible D gene TRBD1, 6 bases. V was cut by 4 bases and J by 4 bases, with 7 bases left in between. In germline, CDR1 is KGHDR, CDR2 SFDVKD. The CDR3 covers 12 residues. The CDR3 protein is CATSDGTYEQYF. In nucleotides, the CDR3 is TGTGCCACCAGTGACGGGACATACGAGCAGTACTTC.

Comments on this clone: At the DNA level, this CDR3 is encoded by other sequences in the same sample as well. This chain links TRBV19 with TRBJ1-4, with TRBD1 identical over 11 bases. Germline V gene sequence: CDR1 LNHDA, CDR2 SQIVND (reference sequence). V was pared by 3 bases and J by 6 bases, with 3 bases of the junction left unmatched. The CDR3 is 15 amino acids. This chain's CDR3 is CASSIQGQGDEKLFF. In nucleotides, the CDR3 is TGTGCCAGTAGTATTCAGGGACAGGGGGATGAAAAACTGTTTTTT.

V is TRBV4-1 and J is TRBJ2-7; 7 nucleotides line up with TRBD1. Germline assignment: CDR1 MGHRA and CDR2 YSYEKL. After removal of 4 bases from V and 6 bases from J, the junction contained 12 bases not matched to a gene. The CDR3 runs 15 residues. CDR3 coding DNA: TGCGCCAGCAGCCTGACGACAGGGCTAGAATTCGAGCAGTACTTC. This encodes CASSLTTGLEFEQYF.

The chain links TRBV12-3 or TRBV12-4 to TRBJ1-2; the D gene is possibly TRBD1 (5 bases). This CDR3 is 12 amino acids long. The V gene lost 3 bases and the J gene lost 6 bases, with 8 bases spanning the gap. CDR3 amino acids: CASSFGANGYTF. The CDR3 DNA sequence: TGTGCCAGCAGTTTTGGGGCGAATGGCTACACCTTC.

The chain combines TRBV6-6 with TRBJ1-1; D might be TRBD1 (5 bases). The CDR3 spans 12 residues. Germline lookup yields CDR1 MNHNY and CDR2 SVGAGI (reference sequence). V was pared by 7 bases and J by 10 bases, with 16 bases between. CDR3 in DNA: TGTGCCAGCACCCACCGGGGACTAACAGCTTTCTTT. Protein: CASTHRGLTAFF.

The genes are TRBV15 and TRBJ1-2, with a possible D match to TRBD1 (5 bases). Trimming shortened V by 3 bases and J by 6 bases, and 17 bases separated the two germline ends. Per germline, CDR1 LNHNV and CDR2 YYDKDF (reference sequence). There are 15 residues in the CDR3. The DNA for the CDR3 is TGTGCCACCAGCAGGGGGGAGGGTGAAATAAATGGCTACACCTTC. The encoded protein is CATSRGEGEINGYTF.

The rearrangement uses TRBV9 and TRBJ1-1; 7 bases are shared with TRBD1. The CDR3 covers 17 residues. Trimming took 3 bases from V and 6 from J; bases not matched to a gene: 17. Germline V lookup: CDR1 SGDLS, CDR2 YYNGEE. This CDR3 reads CASSALNRGSNFAEAFF. The DNA for the CDR3 is TGTGCCAGCAGCGCGCTGAACAGGGGAAGTAATTTTGCTGAAGCTTTCTTT.

The chain is built from TRBV11-2 and TRBJ2-3; the match to TRBD2 covers 11 bases. The CDR3 consists of 17 residues. Germline loops: CDR1 SGHAT, CDR2 FQNNGV. V lost 2 bases to trimming and J lost 1 base; unmatched junction nucleotides: 5. CDR3 nucleotides: TGTGCCAGCAGCTTAAATCTAGCGGGGGGTGGCACAGATACGCAGTATTTT. It is translated as CASSLNLAGGGTDTQYF. Full variable domain (rest looked up from reference TRBV11-2 and TRBJ2-3): EAGVAQSPRYKIIEKRQSVAFWCNPISGHATLYWYQQILGQGPKLLIQFQNNGVVDDSQLPKDRFSAERLKGVDSTLKIQPAKLEDSAVYLCASSLNLAGGGTDTQYFGPGTRLTVL.

V gene TRBV6-5 combines with J gene TRBJ1-2; 8 bases match TRBD1. CDR3 length: 14 residues. Trimming removed 4 bases from V and 8 bases from J; junction bases left unmatched: 9. Per the germline V gene, CDR1 is MNHEY and CDR2 is SVGAGI. The CDR3 here is CASSFGQGLQGYTF. CDR3 bases: TGTGCCAGCAGTTTTGGACAGGGCCTACAAGGCTACACCTTC.

V is TRBV29-1 and J is TRBJ1-1, with a tentative D call TRBD1 (5 bases). The germline gives CDR1 SQVTM, CDR2 ANQGSEA. CDR3 size: 12 residues. Trimming removed 6 bases at V and 1 base at J, with 9 bases between. The CDR3 protein is CSVGTGNTEAFF. CDR3 nucleotides: TGCAGCGTAGGAACAGGGAACACTGAAGCTTTCTTT.

The J gene is TRBJ2-5, the V gene TRBV24-1, with unresolved D. The V end was cut by 4 bases, the J end by 5 bases, with 10 bases between. This CDR3 spans 13 amino acids. Per the germline V gene, CDR1 is KGHDR and CDR2 is SFDVKD. CDR3 protein: CATSDRQAETQYF. DNA of the CDR3: TGTGCCACCAGTGACCGCCAGGCGGAGACCCAGTACTTC.

This clone turned up a few times. This chain uses TRBV27 with TRBJ2-7; TRBD2 is a possible D gene (7 bases). CDR1 and CDR2 from the germline V gene are MNHEY and SMNVEV (reference sequence). V lost 6 bases and J 7 bases, leaving 19 bases between the germline ends. The CDR3 loop spans 14 amino acids. The CDR3 loop is CASSPAWGGLEQYF. The DNA of the CDR3 is TGTGCCAGCAGCCCGGCCTGGGGGGGCCTGGAGCAGTACTTC.

The rearrangement links TRBV6-5 to TRBJ2-3; 8 nucleotides align to TRBD1. V dropped 6 bases and J dropped 6; count of bases not matched to a gene: 11. Germline loops: CDR1 MNHEY, CDR2 SVGAGI. CDR3 length equals 15 residues. CDR3 in DNA: TGTGCCAGCAGGAGGACAGGGAGTGGTAGGGATACGCAGTATTTT. Protein product: CASRRTGSGRDTQYF.

This clone was counted only a few times. This chain uses TRBV6-2 or TRBV6-3 with TRBJ2-7; D remains unclear. CDR3 length: 14 amino acids. V was shortened by 2 bases and J by 0 bases, with 8 bases between the two germline ends. Germline assignment: CDR1 MNHEY and CDR2 SVGEGT. The CDR3 spells CASSYAASSYEQYF. Written as DNA, the CDR3 is TGTGCCAGCAGTTACGCGGCTAGCTCCTACGAGCAGTACTTC.

This chain uses TRBV7-2 with TRBJ2-5; 8 bases line up with TRBD1. V trimming: 3 bases; J trimming: 7 bases; junction bases outside the gene matches: 10. Per germline, CDR1 SGHTA and CDR2 FQGNSA. The CDR3 sequence is 15 residues long. CDR3 amino acids: CASSFNMGQAMTQYF. The CDR3, as DNA: TGTGCCAGCAGCTTTAATATGGGACAGGCTATGACCCAGTACTTC.

The chain joins TRBV19 to TRBJ1-1; D remains unclear. Germline V gene data show CDR1 as LNHDA and CDR2 as SQIVND (reference sequence). The CDR3 loop spans 14 amino acids. Trimming removed 5 bases at V and 6 bases at J, with 16 bases between. The chain's CDR3 is CASSERGPISEAFF. CDR3 coding DNA: TGTGCCAGTAGTGAGAGAGGCCCCATCTCTGAAGCTTTCTTT.

The CDR3 loop reads CASSLRTGFNIQYF. The CDR3 nucleotides read TGTGCCAGCAGTCTACGGACAGGGTTCAACATTCAGTACTTC. The chain has TRBV6-2 or TRBV6-3 and TRBJ2-4, with 8 nucleotides matching TRBD1. CDR3 length: 14 amino acids. Germline-derived CDR1 and CDR2 are MNHEY and SVGEGT. J gave up 7 bases and V 5 bases, and 7 bases lay outside the gene matches.